This T cell receptor (beta chain) was observed in a study of shared clonotypes between healthy human individuals. Study context: There were three CD4 naive, three CD4 memory, two CD8 naive and one CD8 memory plates per donor.

Donors were healthy HIV-negative adults without recent acute infections or vaccinations. The investigators split CD4+ cells into a CD45RA+ naive subset and a CD45RA-negative memory subset. Per the germline V gene, CDR1 is SGHNT and CDR2 is YYREEE (reference sequence). Trimming at V came to 4 bases and at J to 3 bases, leaving 9 bases not matched to a gene. CDR3 length equals 15 residues. In the original processing: Junction-only sequences produced by ImmunoSEQ had no quality scores, so filtering differed. Measured with immunoSEQ multiplex PCR; TCRdb has only the in-frame clones, and not every one. That table furnishes V, J and clone size, whereas the DNA furnished D and trimming. Of roughly 1,500,000 clones in the sample, less than 99% were seen once.

Sequenced: naive CD4+ T cells sorted from blood. The sample's subset: CD45RA+ positively selected. The chain is built from TRBV5-4 and TRBJ2-7; the match to TRBD1 covers 8 bases. This clonotype was sampled from a man aged 30 to 45 in good health. CDR3 nucleotides: TGTGCCAGCAGCCTTCCGACAGGGGAAAGCTACGAGCAGTACTTC. Amino acid sequence: CASSLPTGESYEQYF.